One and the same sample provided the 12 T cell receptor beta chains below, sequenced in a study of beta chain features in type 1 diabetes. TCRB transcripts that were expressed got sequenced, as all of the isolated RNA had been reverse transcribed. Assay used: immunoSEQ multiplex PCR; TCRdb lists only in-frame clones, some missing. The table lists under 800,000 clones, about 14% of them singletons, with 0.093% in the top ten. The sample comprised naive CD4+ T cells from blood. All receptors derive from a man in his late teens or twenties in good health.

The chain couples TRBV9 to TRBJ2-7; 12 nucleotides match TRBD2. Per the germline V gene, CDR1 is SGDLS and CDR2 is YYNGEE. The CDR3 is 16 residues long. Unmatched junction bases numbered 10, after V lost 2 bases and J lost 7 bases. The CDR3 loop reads CASSVWASGRAVEQYF. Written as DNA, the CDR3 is TGTGCCAGCAGCGTTTGGGCTAGCGGGAGGGCCGTAGAGCAGTACTTC.

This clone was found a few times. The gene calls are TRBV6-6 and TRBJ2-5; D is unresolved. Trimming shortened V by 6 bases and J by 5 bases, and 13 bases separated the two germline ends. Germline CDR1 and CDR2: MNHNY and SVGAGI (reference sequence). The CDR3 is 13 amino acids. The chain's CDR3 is CASRTPGGETQYF. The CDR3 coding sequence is TGTGCCAGCAGGACCCCTGGCGGTGAGACCCAGTACTTC.

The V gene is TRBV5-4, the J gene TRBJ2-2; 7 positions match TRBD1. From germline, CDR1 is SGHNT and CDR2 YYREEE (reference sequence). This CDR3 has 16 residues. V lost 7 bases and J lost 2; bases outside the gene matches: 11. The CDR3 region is CASSLVAGGNTGELFF. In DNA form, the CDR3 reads TGTGCCAGCTCGCTGGTGGCAGGGGGAAACACCGGGGAGCTGTTTTTT. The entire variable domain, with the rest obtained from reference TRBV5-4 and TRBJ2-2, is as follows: ETGVTQSPTHLIKTRGQQVTLRCSSQSGHNTVSWYQQALGQGPQFIFQYYREEENGRGNFPPRFSGLQFPNYSSELNVNALELDDSALYLCASSLVAGGNTGELFFGEGSRLTVL.

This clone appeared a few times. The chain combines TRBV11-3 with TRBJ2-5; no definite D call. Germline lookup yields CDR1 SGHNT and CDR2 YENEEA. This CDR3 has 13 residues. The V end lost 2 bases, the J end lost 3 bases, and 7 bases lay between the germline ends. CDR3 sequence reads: CASSLSLEETQYF. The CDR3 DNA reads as TGTGCCAGCAGCTTATCGCTGGAAGAGACCCAGTACTTC.

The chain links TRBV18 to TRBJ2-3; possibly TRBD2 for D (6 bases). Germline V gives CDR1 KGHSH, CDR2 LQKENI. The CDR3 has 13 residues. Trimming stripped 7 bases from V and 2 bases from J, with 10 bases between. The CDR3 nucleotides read TGTGCCAGCTTCCCGGGGGTCACAGATACGCAGTATTTT. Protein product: CASFPGVTDTQYF.

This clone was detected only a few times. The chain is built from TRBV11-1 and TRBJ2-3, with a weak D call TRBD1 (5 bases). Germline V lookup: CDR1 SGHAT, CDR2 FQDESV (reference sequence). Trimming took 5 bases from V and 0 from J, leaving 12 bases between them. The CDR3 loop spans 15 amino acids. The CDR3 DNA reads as TGTGCCAGCAGCACCAGACAGTCTAGCACAGATACGCAGTATTTT. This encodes CASSTRQSSTDTQYF.

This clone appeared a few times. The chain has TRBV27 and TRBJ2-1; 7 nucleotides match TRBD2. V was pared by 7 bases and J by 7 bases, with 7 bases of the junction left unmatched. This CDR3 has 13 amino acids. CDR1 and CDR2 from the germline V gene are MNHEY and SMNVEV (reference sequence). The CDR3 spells CASKWREWNEQFF. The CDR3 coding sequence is TGTGCCAGCAAGTGGCGGGAGTGGAATGAGCAGTTCTTC.

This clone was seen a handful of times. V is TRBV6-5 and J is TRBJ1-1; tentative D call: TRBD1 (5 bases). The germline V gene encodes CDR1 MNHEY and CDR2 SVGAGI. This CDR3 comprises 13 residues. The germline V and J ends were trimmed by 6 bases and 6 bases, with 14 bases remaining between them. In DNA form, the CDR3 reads TGTGCCAGCAGCCCGGCAGGGACCCCTGAAGCTTTCTTT. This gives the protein CASSPAGTPEAFF.

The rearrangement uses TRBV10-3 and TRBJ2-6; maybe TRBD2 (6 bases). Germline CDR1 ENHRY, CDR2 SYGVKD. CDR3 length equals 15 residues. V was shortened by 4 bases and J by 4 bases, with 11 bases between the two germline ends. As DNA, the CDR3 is TGTGCCATCAGTGGAGGTCGGGAGGGGGCCAACGTCCTGACTTTC. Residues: CAISGGREGANVLTF.

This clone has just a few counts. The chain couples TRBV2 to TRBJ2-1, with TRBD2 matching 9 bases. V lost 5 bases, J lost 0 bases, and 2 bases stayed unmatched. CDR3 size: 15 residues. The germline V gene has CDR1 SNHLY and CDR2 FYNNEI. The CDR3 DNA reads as TGTGCCAGCAGTCGTAGCGGGAGCTCCTACAATGAGCAGTTCTTC. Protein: CASSRSGSSYNEQFF.

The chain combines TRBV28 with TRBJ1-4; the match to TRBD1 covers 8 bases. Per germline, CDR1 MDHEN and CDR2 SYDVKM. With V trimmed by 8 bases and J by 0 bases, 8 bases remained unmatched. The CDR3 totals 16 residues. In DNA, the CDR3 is TGTGCCAGCGGGTCAGGGGGCTTTGCAACTAATGAAAAACTGTTTTTT. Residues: CASGSGGFATNEKLFF.

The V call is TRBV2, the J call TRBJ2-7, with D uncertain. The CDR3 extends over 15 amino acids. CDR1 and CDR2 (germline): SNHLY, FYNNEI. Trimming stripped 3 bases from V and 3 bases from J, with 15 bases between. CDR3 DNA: TGTGCCAGCAGTGATTGGGGTCCAAAGGACTACGAGCAGTACTTC. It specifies CASSDWGPKDYEQYF. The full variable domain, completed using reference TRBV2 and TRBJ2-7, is EPEVTQTPSHQVTQMGQEVILRCVPISNHLYFYWYRQILGQKVEFLVSFYNNEISEKSEIFDDQFSVERPDGSNFTLKIRSTKLEDSAMYFCASSDWGPKDYEQYFGPGTRLTVT.